This T cell receptor (beta chain) appears in the sequencing data of a study of shared clonotypes between healthy human individuals. General observations from the study: Sequencing depth was predicted to influence how clonotypes are shared among donors. Naive subsets typically showed greater estimated richness than memory subsets.

Terminally differentiated effector memory CD45RA+ cells were left out of the naive CD8 fraction, which was CD45RO-negative and positively selected for CCR7. Produced via immunoSEQ multiplex PCR; TCRdb's table is partial and in-frame only. The top ten clones hold 1% to 1.5% of a sample with around 2,000,000 clones, just under 95% of them seen once. As to this clone: Its matching antigen is unknown.

The ends were cut back, 6 bases at V and 4 bases at J, with 19 bases in the middle. Germline CDR1 is MNHEY and CDR2 is SMNVEV (reference sequence). This CDR3 has 15 residues. This receptor was taken from a man in his late teens or twenties in good health. V usage is TRBV27 and J usage is TRBJ2-7; maybe TRBD1 (6 bases). Sequenced sample: naive CD8+ T cells sorted from blood. This chain's CDR3 is CASRHGQRHLYEQYF. In nucleotides, the CDR3 is TGTGCCAGCAGACACGGACAGAGACACTTGTACGAGCAGTACTTC.